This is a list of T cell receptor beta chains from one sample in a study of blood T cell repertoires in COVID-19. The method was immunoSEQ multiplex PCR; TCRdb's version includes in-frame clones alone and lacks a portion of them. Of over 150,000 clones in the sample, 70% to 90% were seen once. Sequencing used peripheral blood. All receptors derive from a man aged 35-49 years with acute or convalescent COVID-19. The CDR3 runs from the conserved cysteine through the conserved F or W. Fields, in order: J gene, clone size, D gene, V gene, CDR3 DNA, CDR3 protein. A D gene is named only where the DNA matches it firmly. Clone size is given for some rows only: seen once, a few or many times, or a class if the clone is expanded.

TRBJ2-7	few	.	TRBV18	TGTGCCAGCTCACCAGGACAGCACTACGAGCAGTACTTC	CASSPGQHYEQYF
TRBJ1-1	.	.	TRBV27	TGTGCCAGCAGTTTAGGGAGGGTGGGGAACACTGAAGCTTTCTTT	CASSLGRVGNTEAFF
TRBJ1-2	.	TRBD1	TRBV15	TGTGCCACCAGGCGAACGGACAGGGTTGCGGAACTATATGGCTACACCTTC	CATRRTDRVAELYGYTF
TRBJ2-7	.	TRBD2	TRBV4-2	TGTGCCAGCAGCCCGATTTCGGGACTAGACCCTTACGAGCAGTACTTC	CASSPISGLDPYEQYF
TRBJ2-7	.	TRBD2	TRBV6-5	TGTGCCAGCATCTCCTATTGGGGGGGGAACGAGCAGTACTTC	CASISYWGGNEQYF
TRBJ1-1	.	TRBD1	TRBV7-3	TGTGCCAGCAGCAAACAGGGGGGGAACACTGAAGCTTTCTTT	CASSKQGGNTEAFF
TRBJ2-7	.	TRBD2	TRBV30	TGTGCCTTTCTAGCGGGGACCTACGAGCAGTACTTC	CAFLAGTYEQYF
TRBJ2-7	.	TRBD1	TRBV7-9	TGTGCCAGCGACCGTTCTACTGGGGGCAGGGGGTACGAGCAGTACTTC	CASDRSTGGRGYEQYF
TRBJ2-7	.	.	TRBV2	TGTGCCAGCAGTGAGACGCAACCGGGAACTGAAGCCTACGAGCAGTACTTC	CASSETQPGTEAYEQYF
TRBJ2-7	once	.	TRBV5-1	TGCGCCAGCAGTGAGGTGGGGGCGGCTGAGCAGTACTTC	CASSEVGAAEQYF
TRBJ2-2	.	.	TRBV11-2	TGTGCCAGCAGCTTAGTTCGGAACACCGGGGAGCTGTTTTTT	CASSLVRNTGELFF
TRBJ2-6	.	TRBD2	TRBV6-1	TGTGCCAGCAGTGACCTAGCGGGGGGGGCTGGGGCCAACGTCCTGACTTTC	CASSDLAGGAGANVLTF
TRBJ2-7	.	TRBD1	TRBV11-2	TGTGCCAGCAGCTTCCAGGGACAGGGAGTATACGAGCAGTACTTC	CASSFQGQGVYEQYF
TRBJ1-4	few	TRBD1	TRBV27	TGTGCCAGCAGTTTAAAGGCGGGACAGGGATCCAGAGGGGAAAAACTGTTTTTT	CASSLKAGQGSRGEKLFF
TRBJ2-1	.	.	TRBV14	TGTGCCAGCAGCCGGCAGGGCTACAATGAGCAGTTCTTC	CASSRQGYNEQFF
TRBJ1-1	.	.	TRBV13	TGTGCCAGCAGCTCGGAGGACACTGAAGCTTTCTTT	CASSSEDTEAFF
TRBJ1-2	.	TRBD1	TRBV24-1	TGTGCCACCAGTGATTCTAGGACAGGGGGTTTTGGCTACACCTTC	CATSDSRTGGFGYTF
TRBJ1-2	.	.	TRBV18	TGTGCCAGCTCACCTTCGGGGGGGGACTATGGCTACACCTTC	CASSPSGGDYGYTF
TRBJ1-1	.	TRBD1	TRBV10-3	TGTGCCATCAGCCTTACAGGGGACCCTGAAGCTTTCTTT	CAISLTGDPEAFF
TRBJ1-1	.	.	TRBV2	TGTGCCAGCCTTCCCCTTGGGGAGGGATGGGCTGAAGCTTTCTTT	CASLPLGEGWAEAFF
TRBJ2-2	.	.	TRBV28	TGTGCCAGCAGGTCGAGCGCTGGGGAGCTGTTTTTT	CASRSSAGELFF
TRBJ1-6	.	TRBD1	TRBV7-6	TGTGCCAGCAGCTTTCGGACAGGGAATTCACCCCTCCACTTT	CASSFRTGNSPLHF
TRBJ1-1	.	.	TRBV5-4	TGTGCCAGCAGTTCCGGCAGGGGGAACACTGAAGCTTTCTTT	CASSSGRGNTEAFF
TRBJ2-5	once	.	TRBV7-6	TGTGCCAGCAGCTTAAGGCCTAGAGCAGAGACCCAGTACTTC	CASSLRPRAETQYF
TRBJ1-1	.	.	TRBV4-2	TGTGCCAGCAGCCAAGAGGGGGGAACCTACACTGAAGCTTTCTTT	CASSQEGGTYTEAFF
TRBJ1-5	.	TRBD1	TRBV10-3	TGTGCCATCAGCGTACAGGGGGGCACCAATCAGCCCCAGCATTTT	CAISVQGGTNQPQHF
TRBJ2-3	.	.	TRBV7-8	TGTGCCAGCAGCCCCCCCGGGGGCGGGGGAGCCTCCGGCACAGATACGCAGTATTTT	CASSPPGGGGASGTDTQYF
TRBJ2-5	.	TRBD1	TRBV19	TGTGCCAGTAGTATAGCGCAGGACAGGCAAGAGACCCAGTACTTC	CASSIAQDRQETQYF
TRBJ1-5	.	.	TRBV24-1	TGTGCCACCAGAGGGGCAGATAGCAATCAGCCCCAGCATTTT	CATRGADSNQPQHF
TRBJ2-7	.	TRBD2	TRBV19	TGTGCCAGTAGTATGTCTAGCGGGGGTTCCTACGAGCAGTACTTC	CASSMSSGGSYEQYF
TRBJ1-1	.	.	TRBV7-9	TGTGCCAGCAGCTTGGGGGGATTCACTGAAGCTTTCTTT	CASSLGGFTEAFF
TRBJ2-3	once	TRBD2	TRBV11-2	TGTGCCAGCAGTCTCCGTAGCGGGGGCTTAGATACGCAGTATTTT	CASSLRSGGLDTQYF
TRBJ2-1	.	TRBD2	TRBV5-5	TGTGCCAGCAGCTGGACTAGCGGGGCCTATGAGCAGTTCTTC	CASSWTSGAYEQFF
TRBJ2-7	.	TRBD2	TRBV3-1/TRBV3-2	TGTGCCAGCAGCCCTCTAAGGGGTCTAGCGGGAAACTCCTACGAGCAGTACTTC	CASSPLRGLAGNSYEQYF
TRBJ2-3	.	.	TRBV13	TGTGCCAGCAGCCTATCGGAGGGGCTAGATACGCAGTATTTT	CASSLSEGLDTQYF
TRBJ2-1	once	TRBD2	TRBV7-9	TGTGCCAGCAGCTTAGGTAGCGGGGGGGCATCAAATGAGCAGTTCTTC	CASSLGSGGASNEQFF
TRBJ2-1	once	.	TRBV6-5	TGTGCCAGCAGTTATGGGGGCAGCTCCTACAATGAGCAGTTCTTC	CASSYGGSSYNEQFF
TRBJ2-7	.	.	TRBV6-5	TGTGCCAAGCCCATCTTTAGCGGACCCTACGAGCAGTACTTC	CAKPIFSGPYEQYF
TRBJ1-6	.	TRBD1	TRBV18	TGTGCCAGCTCACCTCTCGACAGGGAGTCACCCCTCCACTTT	CASSPLDRESPLHF
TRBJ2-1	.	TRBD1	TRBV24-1	TGTGCCACCAGTGATTTCTCGGCAGCGGGACAGGGGGCGAACAATGAGCAGTTCTTC	CATSDFSAAGQGANNEQFF
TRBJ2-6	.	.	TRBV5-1	TGCGCCAGCAGCTCGCCTCGTTTCCCCCCCCAGGGGACGACCTACTCTGGGGCCAACGTCCTGACTTTC	CASSSPRFPPQGTTYSGANVLTF
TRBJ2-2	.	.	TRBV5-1	TGCGCCAGCAGCTTGGCAGGGAACACCGGGGAGCTGTTTTTT	CASSLAGNTGELFF